This entry lists 5 T cell receptor beta chains sequenced from one sample in a study of cytomegalovirus exposure and HLA in healthy donors. The study ran its PCR with 60 Vbeta and 13 Jbeta primers. Data came from immunoSEQ multiplex PCR; TCRdb stores just in-frame clones and leaves some out. The table has around 150,000 clones, approximately 82% seen once; the top ten hold more than 1.5%. Sequenced input: PBMCs. The source is a man in his forties in good health and CMV-seronegative.

The chain couples TRBV5-4 to TRBJ1-3; tentative D call: TRBD1 (5 bases). This CDR3 contains 16 residues. In germline, CDR1 is SGHNT, CDR2 YYREEE (reference sequence). Trimming cost V 4 bases and J 0 bases, with 14 bases left between them. The CDR3 region is CASSPRDRSSGNTIYF. CDR3 coding DNA: TGTGCCAGCAGCCCGCGGGACCGCAGCTCTGGAAACACCATATATTTT.

The chain couples TRBV7-2 to TRBJ1-2, with 9 bases matching TRBD1. Trimming cost V 1 base and J 5 bases; bases outside gene matches: 5. Per the germline V gene, CDR1 is SGHTA and CDR2 is FQGNSA. The CDR3 length is 15 residues. The CDR3 is CASSLDHRGQYGYTF. In DNA form, the CDR3 reads TGTGCCAGCAGCTTAGACCACAGGGGGCAATATGGCTACACCTTC.

This clone has just a few counts. The chain employs TRBV29-1 and TRBJ2-3; 7 positions agree with TRBD1. This CDR3 has 15 residues. CDR1 is SQVTM and CDR2 is ANQGSEA in the germline V gene. J was trimmed by 5 bases and V by 7 bases; bases with no gene match: 15. The CDR3 nucleotides are TGCAGCGCCGCCCGCCCGACAGGGAGTGGAGATACGCAGTATTTT. Protein sequence: CSAARPTGSGDTQYF.

The CDR3 sequence is CASSLSDRGWGEKLFF. CDR3 in DNA: TGTGCCAGCAGCTTATCCGACAGGGGATGGGGCGAAAAACTGTTTTTT. This chain connects TRBV7-8 to TRBJ1-4, with 8 bases identical to TRBD1. Germline CDR1 SGHVS, CDR2 FQNEAQ. Germline trimming cut 2 bases from V and 8 bases from J; bases unmatched to any gene: 10. CDR3 length equals 16 residues.

V is TRBV7-9 and J is TRBJ2-1; 10 bases fit TRBD2. CDR1 and CDR2 from the germline V gene are SEHNR and FQNEAQ (reference sequence). J lost 3 bases, V lost 10 bases, and 3 bases had no gene match. The CDR3 is 13 amino acids. CDR3 residues: CAKGTSDYNEQFF. The CDR3 region has the DNA TGTGCCAAGGGGACTAGCGACTACAATGAGCAGTTCTTC.